One and the same sample provided the 27 T cell receptor beta chains below, sequenced in a study of human CD8 memory T cell subsets. UMI-labeled 5' RACE was used, and it produced the TCR beta libraries. TCRdb re-called the 5' RACE reads; every CDR3 protein appears as one record, without DNA. The table for this sample gives about 7,900 distinct CDR3 sequences. The sequencing input was CD8+ T cells from PBMCs. These receptors originate from a human donor in good health.

The chain is built from TRBV10-3 and TRBJ2-7. The CDR3 is made up of 13 amino acids. Germline lookup yields CDR1 ENHRY and CDR2 SYGVKD. The CDR3 reads CAISEGSLYEQYF.

The chain carries TRBV2 and TRBJ1-3. Germline V gene sequence: CDR1 SNHLY, CDR2 FYNNEI. The CDR3 is 14 amino acids. CDR3 residues: CASSDTSLGNTIYF.

The rearrangement links TRBV27 to TRBJ2-7; TCRdb selects TRBD1, and the lack of DNA leaves this call unchecked. Germline lookup yields CDR1 MNHEY and CDR2 SMNVEV (reference sequence). The CDR3 loop spans 12 amino acids. The chain's CDR3 is CASSMQGGEQYF.

Its frequency marks this clonotype as medium-sized. The rearrangement joins TRBV15 to TRBJ2-7; the TCRdb call, TRBD2, lacks DNA for checking. The CDR3 consists of 16 residues. Looked up from germline, CDR1 is LNHNV and CDR2 is YYDKDF (reference sequence). This chain's CDR3 is CATSRDGGSATYEQYF. Together with reference TRBV15 and TRBJ2-7, the CDR3 gives the full variable domain: DAMVIQNPRYQVTQFGKPVTLSCSQTLNHNVMYWYQQKSSQAPKLLFHYYDKDFNNEADTPDNFQSRRPNTSFCFLDIRSPGLGDTAMYLCATSRDGGSATYEQYFGPGTRLTVT.

This chain connects TRBV29-1 to TRBJ1-2; the TCRdb call, TRBD1, lacks DNA for checking. Germline V lookup: CDR1 SQVTM, CDR2 ANQGSEA. The length of the CDR3 is 14 residues. The CDR3 loop is CSASTGQGRNGYTF.

This clonotype is classed as medium-sized by frequency. The rearrangement links TRBV10-3 to TRBJ2-7; TCRdb reports TRBD2, a call that lacks DNA to check it against. This CDR3 has 16 amino acids. Germline values: CDR1 ENHRY, CDR2 SYGVKD. The CDR3 sequence is CAISEVGTSVSYEQYF.

The chain has TRBV9 and TRBJ1-2; TCRdb names TRBD1, which stays unverified in the absence of DNA. The germline gives CDR1 SGDLS, CDR2 YYNGEE. This CDR3 comprises 15 residues. The CDR3 sequence is CASSPTGTENYGYTF.

This rearrangement joins TRBV5-1 to TRBJ2-2. Germline V gene sequence: CDR1 SGHRS, CDR2 YFSETQ. The CDR3 is 14 residues long. This CDR3 is CASSLAGFAGELFF.

The chain employs TRBV20-1 and TRBJ2-5. In germline, CDR1 is DFQATT, CDR2 SNEGSKA (reference sequence). The CDR3 loop spans 11 amino acids. CDR3 region: CSASERGTQYF.

The chain is built from TRBV15 and TRBJ2-1; as DNA is missing, the TRBD1 call by TCRdb cannot be tested. Germline V CDR1 and CDR2: LNHNV, YYDKDF (reference sequence). The CDR3 covers 15 residues. The CDR3 is CATSRDKGQTAEQFF.

This clonotype is classed as medium-sized by frequency. The genes are TRBV11-2 and TRBJ2-1; the TCRdb call, TRBD1, lacks DNA for checking. Germline V gene lookup returns CDR1 SGHAT and CDR2 FQNNGV. The length of the CDR3 is 12 residues. CDR3 sequence reads: CASSRTGSEQFF. Variable domain in full (rest from reference TRBV11-2 and TRBJ2-1): EAGVAQSPRYKIIEKRQSVAFWCNPISGHATLYWYQQILGQGPKLLIQFQNNGVVDDSQLPKDRFSAERLKGVDSTLKIQPAKLEDSAVYLCASSRTGSEQFFGPGTRLTVL.

This rearrangement joins TRBV7-3 to TRBJ2-1. CDR1 is SGHTA and CDR2 is FQGTGA in the germline V gene. The CDR3 has 14 amino acids. The CDR3 loop reads CASSPDLSYNEQFF.

The rearrangement uses TRBV20-1 and TRBJ2-1; TCRdb's D call, TRBD1, is unchecked because there is no DNA. The CDR3 length is 11 residues. The V gene's germline CDR1 is DFQATT and CDR2 SNEGSKA (reference sequence). CDR3: CSAPRYNEQFF.

This clonotype is called medium-sized based on its frequency. The chain has TRBV6-2 or TRBV6-3 and TRBJ1-5. Germline CDR1 and CDR2: MNHEY and SVGEGT. The CDR3 covers 15 residues. The CDR3 protein is CASSYTGFGNQPQHF.

The chain combines TRBV11-2 with TRBJ1-4. There are 15 residues in the CDR3. Germline V gives CDR1 SGHAT, CDR2 FQNNGV. CDR3 sequence reads: CASSRGSAANEKLFF.

The chain recombines TRBV15 with TRBJ2-3. The V gene's germline CDR1 is LNHNV and CDR2 YYDKDF (reference sequence). The CDR3 is made up of 13 amino acids. CDR3 residues: CATSRGPTDTQYF. The variable domain in full, completed from reference TRBV15 and TRBJ2-3, reads DAMVIQNPRYQVTQFGKPVTLSCSQTLNHNVMYWYQQKSSQAPKLLFHYYDKDFNNEADTPDNFQSRRPNTSFCFLDIRSPGLGDTAMYLCATSRGPTDTQYFGPGTRLTVL.

The chain has TRBV10-2 and TRBJ2-5. This CDR3 spans 13 amino acids. Germline loops: CDR1 WSHSY, CDR2 SAAADI. The CDR3 loop reads CASSESNGETQYF.

The V and J genes are TRBV13 and TRBJ1-5; lacking DNA, the TRBD1 call made by TCRdb goes unchecked. In germline, CDR1 is PRHDT, CDR2 FYEKMQ (reference sequence). The CDR3 contains 15 residues. CDR3: CASSYGQGAVQPQHF.

The chain employs TRBV10-3 and TRBJ2-1; without DNA, the TCRdb call of TRBD1 cannot be checked. The CDR3 contains 16 residues. Germline CDR1 reads ENHRY; CDR2 reads SYGVKD. This CDR3 reads CAISDPLGLGYNEQFF.

By frequency, this clonotype registers medium-sized. This sequence joins TRBV2 and TRBJ2-6; absent DNA, TCRdb's TRBD1 call cannot be checked. CDR1 and CDR2 from the germline V gene are SNHLY and FYNNEI. There are 16 residues in the CDR3. The CDR3 region is CASSHDSISGANVLTF.

The rearrangement links TRBV28 to TRBJ2-1; without DNA, the TCRdb call of TRBD1 cannot be checked. The germline V gene has CDR1 MDHEN and CDR2 SYDVKM. The CDR3 is 13 residues long. The CDR3 spells CASSSRVRNEQFF.

The chain joins TRBV11-3 to TRBJ2-7; with no DNA, the TCRdb D assignment of TRBD1 cannot be verified. CDR1 and CDR2 from the germline V gene are SGHNT and YENEEA. This CDR3 comprises 14 residues. CDR3: CASSPRTGSYEQYF.

The chain joins TRBV7-6 to TRBJ2-5. CDR3 length: 12 amino acids. Germline CDR1 is SGHVS and CDR2 is FNYEAQ. The CDR3 is CASRRIQETQYF.

The chain couples TRBV3-1 to TRBJ2-7; TCRdb's D gene call, TRBD1, goes unchecked for lack of DNA. The CDR3 contains 14 residues. The germline CDR1 and CDR2 sequences are LGHDT and YNNKEL (reference sequence). The CDR3 is CASGPGQGPYEQYF.

The chain employs TRBV6-6 and TRBJ1-6. Germline loops: CDR1 MNHNY, CDR2 SVGAGI (reference sequence). There are 15 residues in the CDR3. CDR3 protein: CASSYSGEPNSPLHF.

By frequency, this clonotype registers medium-sized. V gene TRBV7-9 combines with J gene TRBJ2-5. Germline V gene data show CDR1 as SEHNR and CDR2 as FQNEAQ (reference sequence). This CDR3 spans 11 amino acids. This CDR3 reads CASAPMETQYF.

This clonotype counts as medium-sized by frequency. V usage is TRBV12-3 or TRBV12-4 and J usage is TRBJ2-7. CDR3 length: 11 amino acids. The CDR3 loop reads CASGVSYEQYF.